Shown below are 27 T cell receptor beta chains from a single sample sequenced in a study of cytomegalovirus exposure and HLA in healthy donors. PCR employed 60 Vbeta and 13 Jbeta primers. Using immunoSEQ multiplex PCR, the repertoire was profiled, and TCRdb retains in-frame clones only, with some absent. The top ten clones hold about 13% of a sample with some 120,000 clones, around 76% of them seen once. The sample comprised PBMCs. The receptors here all came from a woman in her sixties in good health and CMV-seropositive.

This clone was found a few times. The chain is built from TRBV12-2 and TRBJ2-5; whether TRBD2, the table's D call, matches the DNA was not checked. TRBV12-2 is an annotated pseudogene. The length of the CDR3 is 18 residues. In DNA form, the CDR3 reads TGTGCAAGTCGCTTACCAGAACCGGGACTAGGGGAAAAAGAGACCCAGTACTTC. Its translation: CASRLPEPGLGEKETQYF.

V gene TRBV6-1 combines with J gene TRBJ2-7; weak D call: TRBD1 (5 bases). The CDR3 covers 12 residues. Germline CDR1 MNHNS, CDR2 SASEGT. V gave up 4 bases and J gave up 5 bases, with 9 bases separating them. DNA for the CDR3: TGTGCCAGCAGTGGACAGATAGACGAGCAGTACTTC. Amino acids: CASSGQIDEQYF.

The chain recombines TRBV5-5 with TRBJ2-7; maybe TRBD1 (6 bases). Trimming shortened V by 5 bases and J by 4 bases, and 19 bases separated the two germline ends. Germline CDR1 and CDR2: SGHKS and YYEKEE (reference sequence). This CDR3 contains 15 residues. The chain's CDR3 is CASRRIQDRAYEQYF. The CDR3 DNA reads as TGTGCCAGCAGACGTATCCAGGACAGAGCTTACGAGCAGTACTTC.

V is TRBV5-1 and J is TRBJ2-7; D perhaps matches TRBD1 (6 bases). The V gene's germline CDR1 is SGHRS and CDR2 YFSETQ. The V end was cut by 4 bases, the J end by 1 base, with 12 bases between. The length of the CDR3 is 14 residues. The CDR3 loop is CASSQDSPSYEQYF. The CDR3 DNA reads as TGCGCCAGCAGCCAGGACAGCCCTTCCTACGAGCAGTACTTC.

The CDR3: CASKIRDFNQPQHF. CDR3 bases: TGTGCCAGTAAAATACGGGACTTCAATCAGCCCCAGCATTTT. This rearrangement joins TRBV19 to TRBJ1-5; D possibly corresponds to TRBD1 (5 bases). With 7 bases removed from V and 3 bases from J, the gap between germline ends came to 13 bases. Germline V gene lookup returns CDR1 LNHDA and CDR2 SQIVND (reference sequence). The CDR3 runs to 14 residues.

This clone was seen more than once but under ten times. This chain joins TRBV19 and TRBJ1-1; D is uncertain. The CDR3 length is 15 residues. Germline V CDR1 and CDR2: LNHDA, SQIVND (reference sequence). Trimming pared 5 bases from V and 0 bases from J, leaving 13 bases between. The CDR3 nucleotides read TGTGCCAGTAGTGATGGGAGAGGTATGAACACTGAAGCTTTCTTT. Protein product: CASSDGRGMNTEAFF.

V is TRBV4-3 and J is TRBJ1-2; weak D call: TRBD1 (5 bases). The length of the CDR3 is 14 residues. Germline CDR1 and CDR2: LGHNA and YSLEER. Between the trimmed V and J ends, which lost 0 bases and 13 bases, there was a span of 18 bases. CDR3 coding DNA: TGCGCCAGCAGCCAAGAAGGGGCAGGGCCAGTCGCCACCTTC. This gives the protein CASSQEGAGPVATF.

The chain combines TRBV6-1 with TRBJ2-5; D remains ambiguous. Trimming took off 0 bases at V and 4 bases at J, with 9 bases between the two ends. Germline-derived CDR1 and CDR2 are MNHNS and SASEGT. CDR3 length equals 14 residues. This chain's CDR3 is CASSEARGTETQYF. In DNA form, the CDR3 reads TGTGCCAGCAGTGAAGCGCGCGGCACAGAGACCCAGTACTTC.

The V call is TRBV18, the J call TRBJ1-1, with TRBD1 as a possible D gene (5 bases). From germline, CDR1 is KGHSH and CDR2 LQKENI. V dropped 1 base and J dropped 1 base, with 10 bases sitting between them. The CDR3 consists of 15 residues. CDR3 loop: CASSPQGPSNTEAFF. CDR3 in DNA: TGTGCCAGCTCACCACAGGGGCCCTCGAACACTGAAGCTTTCTTT. Full variable domain (outside the CDR3, taken from reference TRBV18 and TRBJ1-1): NAGVMQNPRHLVRRRGQEARLRCSPMKGHSHVYWYRQLPEEGLKFMVYLQKENIIDESGMPKERFSAEFPKEGPSILRIQQVVRGDSAAYFCASSPQGPSNTEAFFGQGTRLTVV.

The chain uses TRBV4-3 and TRBJ2-3; D gene unclear. The CDR3 has 14 residues. V was trimmed by 4 bases and J by 5 bases, leaving 13 bases between them. Germline lookup yields CDR1 LGHNA and CDR2 YSLEER. The CDR3 nucleotides read TGCGCCAGCAGCCTCTCTCCGGGTGTAGATACGCAGTATTTT. This translates into CASSLSPGVDTQYF.

Only one count was recorded for this clone. The V call is TRBV25-1, the J call TRBJ1-1; D possibly corresponds to TRBD1 (6 bases). The V gene's germline CDR1 is MGHDK and CDR2 SYGVNS. Trimming cost V 5 bases and J 0 bases, with 7 bases left between them. The CDR3 has 13 residues. CDR3 amino acids: CASSRDMNTEAFF. CDR3 bases: TGTGCCAGCAGTCGGGACATGAACACTGAAGCTTTCTTT.

This sequence joins TRBV5-1 and TRBJ1-2; 9 bases match TRBD1. This CDR3 region has 14 residues. V dropped 5 bases and J dropped 7; count of bases not matched to a gene: 9. In germline, CDR1 is SGHRS, CDR2 YFSETQ. The CDR3 nucleotides are TGCGCCAGCAGTTCGGGACAGGGAAGTTTTGGCTACACCTTC. Translation gives CASSSGQGSFGYTF.

This clone was counted between two and nine times. This rearrangement joins TRBV5-1 to TRBJ2-7, with D perhaps matching TRBD1 (6 bases). The CDR3 consists of 14 residues. CDR1 and CDR2 (germline): SGHRS, YFSETQ. The V and J ends lost 4 bases and 2 bases respectively, with 13 bases between them. CDR3 loop: CASSGGALAYEQYF. The CDR3 bases are TGCGCCAGCAGCGGGGGCGCCTTGGCCTACGAGCAGTACTTC.

V is TRBV19 and J is TRBJ2-1; 10 nucleotides match TRBD2. The CDR3 runs to 16 residues. V lost 1 base, J lost 6 bases, and 6 bases stayed unmatched. The germline CDR1 and CDR2 sequences are LNHDA and SQIVND (reference sequence). In nucleotides, the CDR3 is TGTGCCAGTAGTATAGCCGGACTAGCGGAGTCCAATGAGCAGTTCTTC. It specifies CASSIAGLAESNEQFF.

This clone was detected a few times. This rearrangement joins TRBV4-1 to TRBJ2-1; 9 bases map to TRBD1. Germline V CDR1 and CDR2: MGHRA, YSYEKL. The CDR3 consists of 17 residues. Trimming took 4 bases from V and 6 from J; bases not matched to a gene: 13. The CDR3 sequence is CASSPPTGTGRVNEQFF. CDR3 nucleotides: TGCGCCAGCAGCCCCCCGACCGGGACAGGGCGAGTCAATGAGCAGTTCTTC.

This clone was picked up one time. The chain is built from TRBV4-1 and TRBJ2-7; 8 nucleotides agree with TRBD2. This CDR3 is built from 19 residues. Germline V lookup: CDR1 MGHRA, CDR2 YSYEKL. Trimming removed 0 bases from V and 1 base from J; junction bases left unmatched: 14. The CDR3 coding sequence is TGCGCCAGCAGCCAAGAGGCTAGCGGGTACGGACTGACTTCCTACGAGCAGTACTTC. It encodes CASSQEASGYGLTSYEQYF.

This clone was found a few times. DNA for the CDR3: TGTGCCAGCAGTTATAGGAACACTGAAGCTTTCTTT. This sequence encodes CASSYRNTEAFF. J is TRBJ1-1 and V is TRBV7-8; D is ambiguous. Trimming pared 6 bases from V and 1 base from J, leaving 6 bases between. The germline V gene has CDR1 SGHVS and CDR2 FQNEAQ. The CDR3 has 12 residues.

The sample holds a few counts of this clone. This rearrangement joins TRBV11-3 to TRBJ2-1; 8 nucleotides agree with TRBD2. V dropped 4 bases and J dropped 10; count of bases not matched to a gene: 3. The V gene's germline CDR1 is SGHNT and CDR2 YENEEA. The CDR3 runs 12 residues. The CDR3 loop is CASSSGGLEQFF. DNA of the CDR3: TGTGCCAGCAGCTCGGGGGGGCTGGAGCAGTTCTTC.

The V and J genes are TRBV7-6 and TRBJ2-3; 11 positions agree with TRBD2. This CDR3 is 16 amino acids long. The trim removed 1 base at V and 6 bases at J, leaving 6 bases unmatched. Germline CDR1 reads SGHVS; CDR2 reads FNYEAQ. The CDR3: CASSLVTSGRPDTQYF. CDR3 DNA sequence: TGTGCCAGCAGCTTAGTAACTAGCGGGAGACCGGATACGCAGTATTTT.

The chain employs TRBV30 and TRBJ1-2; D might be TRBD1 (6 bases). Per the germline V gene, CDR1 is GTSNPN and CDR2 is SVGIG (reference sequence). V was shortened by 3 bases and J by 0 bases, with 11 bases between the two germline ends. This CDR3 has 14 amino acids. CDR3 nucleotides: TGTGCCTGGAGCAGACAGGAGACTAACTATGGCTACACCTTC. Translated, it gives CAWSRQETNYGYTF.

The CDR3 loop is CASSQDLESYSGANVLTF. CDR3 DNA sequence: TGTGCCAGCAGCCAAGATCTGGAGAGCTACTCTGGGGCCAACGTCCTGACTTTC. The chain is built from TRBV4-2 and TRBJ2-6; D gene uncertain. The germline V and J ends were trimmed by 0 bases and 0 bases, with 12 bases remaining between them. The germline CDR1 and CDR2 sequences are LGHNA and YNFKEQ. The CDR3 is 18 residues long.

With respect to this clone: The sample contains more than one DNA sequence encoding this CDR3. J is TRBJ2-7 and V is TRBV4-3; D unresolved. The CDR3 covers 14 residues. Trimming stripped 0 bases from V and 3 bases from J, with 9 bases between. CDR1 and CDR2 (germline): LGHNA, YSLEER. CDR3 in DNA: TGCGCCAGCAGCCAAGATCGGTCAGGCTACGAGCAGTACTTC. It specifies CASSQDRSGYEQYF.

The V call is TRBV5-1, the J call TRBJ2-3; 7 bases align to TRBD1. The CDR3 loop spans 16 amino acids. Germline loops: CDR1 SGHRS, CDR2 YFSETQ. Unmatched junction bases numbered 10, after V lost 4 bases and J lost 2 bases. CDR3 sequence reads: CASSIQGQTNTDTQYF. CDR3 nucleotides: TGCGCCAGCAGCATCCAGGGACAGACCAACACAGATACGCAGTATTTT.

V usage is TRBV27 and J usage is TRBJ2-7, with D possibly TRBD2 on 5 matching bases. The CDR3 runs 16 residues. Trimming shortened V by 4 bases and J by 2 bases, and 18 bases separated the two germline ends. Germline lookup yields CDR1 MNHEY and CDR2 SMNVEV (reference sequence). The CDR3 DNA follows: TGTGCCAGCAGTTCAGGTAGCGAACCGATCCCCTACGAGCAGTACTTC. Protein product: CASSSGSEPIPYEQYF.

The V gene is TRBV11-2, the J gene TRBJ2-3; the match to TRBD1 covers 7 bases. This CDR3 region has 15 residues. Germline lookup yields CDR1 SGHAT and CDR2 FQNNGV. V gave up 5 bases and J gave up 2 bases; unmatched junction bases: 7. The CDR3, as DNA: TGTGCCAGCAGCCGACAGGGTGCGGTCACAGATACGCAGTATTTT. Encoded protein: CASSRQGAVTDTQYF.

The chain couples TRBV1 to TRBJ1-2. TRBV1 is annotated as a pseudogene. The CDR3 is made up of 13 amino acids. DNA for the CDR3: TGCACCAGCAGCCAGACACCGGGGTCCGGCTACACCTTC. It translates to CTSSQTPGSGYTF.

The J gene is TRBJ2-3, the V gene TRBV7-3; D remains unclear. Germline lookup yields CDR1 SGHTA and CDR2 FQGTGA. Between the trimmed V and J ends, which lost 4 bases and 0 bases, there was a span of 5 bases. The CDR3 is 13 residues long. CDR3 protein: CASSSTSTDTQYF. In DNA, the CDR3 is TGTGCCAGCAGCTCCACTAGCACAGATACGCAGTATTTT.